A few counts support the clone carrying this T cell receptor (beta chain). As yet, its antigen is unknown. The CDR3 spans 15 residues. Germline CDR1 is MNHEY and CDR2 is SVGAGI. Trimming shortened V by 0 bases and J by 3 bases, and 9 bases separated the two germline ends. The sample comes from a study of naive and memory T cell subsets. Study results and limitations: Potentially, T cell activation and differentiation skew this RNA-based measurement.

Four PCR rounds used nested alpha and beta constant region primers plus the SP2 primer. Blood and skin TCR RNA was reverse transcribed with alpha and beta constant primers. Each CDR3 protein gets one entry after TCRdb re-called the 5' RACE reads with MiXCR. This sample carries 50,000 or so distinct CDR3 sequences, approximately 7.2% of them seen once, and the ten largest clones take around 9.7%. TCR cDNA received a 3' ligated oligonucleotide that carried a UMI. The chain employs TRBV6-5 and TRBJ1-3; D might be TRBD1 (6 bases). The sequence was collected from a male donor in good health. CDR3 sequence: CASSYSGTSGNTIYF. The CDR3 DNA follows: TGTGCCAGCAGTTACTCGGGGACAAGTGGAAACACCATATATTTT.